Sequencing of this TCR beta chain was carried out in a study of T-cell memory formation after mild COVID-19. At the level of the study: TCR clusters showed largely donor specificity.

TCRdb used MiXCR to reprocess the 5' RACE reads, holding one entry per CDR3 protein. The table includes 250,000 to 350,000 distinct CDR3 sequences, around an eighth detected once. The CDR3 totals 13 residues. Germline V gene sequence: CDR1 KGHSH, CDR2 LQKENI. V gave up 6 bases and J gave up 5 bases, with 13 bases separating them. The TCR sequence derives from a man aged 18 to 29 who had mild COVID-19 (a few samples of this study predate the infection). Cell type and time point are not known. The chain links TRBV18 to TRBJ1-1, with D unresolved. The specimen sequenced was PBMCs or a T cell subset sorted from them (not recorded which). The CDR3 reads CASSPRRETEAFF. The CDR3 DNA is TGTGCCAGCTCCCCCCGCCGGGAGACTGAAGCTTTCTTT.